These 28 T cell receptor beta chains were all obtained from the same sample, sequenced in a study of blood T cells in healthy people across ages. Through a sample-barcoded 5' primer and a J-beta primer mix, a second PCR was run for roughly 6 to 11 cycles. In TCRdb, the 5' RACE reads were re-called with MiXCR into one record per CDR3 protein. Of 1.5 million or so distinct CDR3 sequences detected, roughly two fifths appear once; the ten largest clones hold roughly 3.7%. The sequenced sample consisted of blood. The receptors come from a woman between 18 and 29 years old in good health.

The V and J genes are TRBV29-1 and TRBJ1-2, with D hard to call. This CDR3 is 11 amino acids long. V lost 4 bases and J 2 bases, leaving 5 bases between the germline ends. Germline V gene lookup returns CDR1 SQVTM and CDR2 ANQGSEA. The CDR3 region is CSVVVNYGYTF. The CDR3 DNA follows: TGCAGCGTTGTAGTGAACTATGGCTACACCTTC.

This clonotype was detected only a few times. Mismatch with germline at one junction end may stem from a read error. The CDR3 coding sequence is TGTGCCACCCGACTAGCGGGAGATGAACAGTTCTTC. Translating it yields CATRLAGDEQFF. V usage is TRBV10-3 and J usage is TRBJ2-1; TRBD2 matches at 12 bases. The CDR3 is 12 amino acids. Germline assignment: CDR1 ENHRY and CDR2 SYGVKD.

This chain links TRBV28 with TRBJ1-1, with TRBD1 identical over 9 bases. Germline lookup yields CDR1 MDHEN and CDR2 SYDVKM. The CDR3 contains 14 residues. V lost 3 bases, J lost 4 bases, and 3 bases stayed unmatched. CDR3 in amino acids: CASSFTTGGTEAFF. CDR3 bases: TGTGCCAGCAGTTTTACGACAGGGGGCACTGAAGCTTTCTTT.

This clonotype was counted between two and nine times. The genes are TRBV24-1 and TRBJ2-5, with 7 bases aligning to TRBD2. This CDR3 has 15 residues. Germline V gene data show CDR1 as KGHDR and CDR2 as SFDVKD. V was pared by 3 bases and J by 2 bases, with 5 bases of the junction left unmatched. The CDR3 sequence: CATSDRGLLQETQYF. Written as DNA, the CDR3 is TGTGCCACCAGTGATCGGGGACTACTGCAAGAGACCCAGTACTTC.

Here the CDR3 reads CASSYLIENGNTEAFF. The CDR3 DNA reads as TGTGCCAGCAGCTATCTAATCGAGAATGGGAACACTGAAGCTTTCTTT. This chain links TRBV5-8 with TRBJ1-1; D is undetermined. The CDR3 contains 16 residues. Trimming took 3 bases from V and 1 from J, leaving 16 bases between them. Germline loops: CDR1 SGHTS, CDR2 YDEGEE.

The chain uses TRBV4-3 and TRBJ2-5, with 9 nucleotides matching TRBD2. The CDR3 sequence is 16 residues long. CDR1 and CDR2 (germline): LGHNA, YSLEER. V lost 1 base and J lost 0; bases outside the gene matches: 3. The CDR3 coding sequence is TGCGCCAGCAGCCAAGGAAAGCGGGGGGACCAAGAGACCCAGTACTTC. The encoded protein is CASSQGKRGDQETQYF.

For the CDR3, the DNA is TGCGCCAGCAGCCGGGTCCTTGGGACTAGCGGGAGTATCGGTGAGCAGTTCTTC. Protein: CASSRVLGTSGSIGEQFF. The chain uses TRBV4-3 and TRBJ2-1; 14 bases are shared with TRBD2. The length of the CDR3 is 18 residues. The trim removed 4 bases at V and 9 bases at J, leaving 14 bases unmatched. Germline CDR1 and CDR2: LGHNA and YSLEER.

The rearrangement uses TRBV7-2 and TRBJ1-2; D is ambiguous. Germline CDR1 and CDR2: SGHTA and FQGNSA. The V and J ends lost 3 bases and 0 bases respectively, with 20 bases between them. CDR3 length: 18 residues. The CDR3 sequence: CASSLDSSFLLANYGYTF. In DNA, the CDR3 is TGTGCCAGCAGCTTGGATTCCAGCTTCCTCCTAGCTAACTATGGCTACACCTTC.

This chain uses TRBV4-2 with TRBJ1-2, with D possibly matching TRBD1 (6 bases). V lost 0 bases and J 6 bases, leaving 14 bases between the germline ends. The CDR3 runs 15 residues. Germline CDR1 LGHNA, CDR2 YNFKEQ. The CDR3 coding sequence is TGTGCCAGCAGCCAAGAGGCCGACAGGCGCGATGGCTACACCTTC. This translates into CASSQEADRRDGYTF.

The chain couples TRBV6-5 to TRBJ1-2, with 10 bases fitting TRBD1. V gave up 5 bases and J gave up 0 bases; unmatched junction bases: 6. The CDR3 extends over 16 amino acids. In germline, CDR1 is MNHEY, CDR2 SVGAGI. The CDR3 coding sequence is TGTGCCAGCAGTACCCGGGACAGGGGAGCTAACTATGGCTACACCTTC. Translated, it gives CASSTRDRGANYGYTF.

The CDR3 coding sequence is TGTGCCAGCAGCTTAGTCTCTAAGGGCGGGAGGAACTACGAGCAGTACTTC. Encoded protein: CASSLVSKGGRNYEQYF. The chain couples TRBV7-6 to TRBJ2-7; 8 nucleotides agree with TRBD2. Germline CDR1 SGHVS, CDR2 FNYEAQ. This CDR3 spans 17 amino acids. V trimming: 1 base; J trimming: 3 bases; junction bases outside the gene matches: 11.

This clonotype showed up just a few times. This chain joins TRBV4-2 and TRBJ2-7; the D call may be TRBD1 or TRBD2 (5 bases each). The CDR3 runs to 14 residues. Germline CDR1 reads LGHNA; CDR2 reads YNFKEQ. The ends were cut back, 4 bases at V and 3 bases at J, with 13 bases in the middle. CDR3 sequence (DNA): TGTGCCAGCAGCCCGACAGAGGGTTTCTACGAGCAGTACTTC. It translates to CASSPTEGFYEQYF.

This chain connects TRBV19 to TRBJ1-4; perhaps TRBD1 as D (5 bases). V lost 2 bases and J 10 bases, leaving 11 bases between the germline ends. Germline V gene lookup returns CDR1 LNHDA and CDR2 SQIVND (reference sequence). This CDR3 comprises 13 residues. In nucleotides, the CDR3 is TGTGCCAGTAGTATAAGGACATCCGGAAAACTGTTTTTT. Translated: CASSIRTSGKLFF. The complete variable domain, with remaining parts taken from reference TRBV19 and TRBJ1-4, reads DGGITQSPKYLFRKEGQNVTLSCEQNLNHDAMYWYRQDPGQGLRLIYYSQIVNDFQKGDIAEGYSVSREKKESFPLTVTSAQKNPTAFYLCASSIRTSGKLFFGSGTQLSVL.

This clonotype was detected a few times. DNA of the CDR3: TGCAGTGCTAGAAATAAGGACACGGCTCTAATGAACACTGAAGCTTTCTTT. It yields the protein CSARNKDTALMNTEAFF. This chain uses TRBV20-1 with TRBJ1-1; possibly TRBD1 for D (5 bases). CDR1 and CDR2 (germline): DFQATT, SNEGSKA (reference sequence). This CDR3 contains 17 residues. Between the trimmed V and J ends, which lost 2 bases and 0 bases, there was a span of 19 bases.

Notes on this clonotype: A much larger clone differs by one base, so this may be a read error. The gene calls are TRBV12-5 and TRBJ1-2, with a possible D match to TRBD1 (5 bases). In germline, CDR1 is LGHNT, CDR2 FRNRAP. This CDR3 is built from 15 residues. Trimming removed 6 bases at V and 1 base at J, with 15 bases between. The CDR3 sequence: CASGSVGAYNYGYTF. CDR3 coding DNA: TGTGCTAGTGGCTCTGTCGGGGCTTATAACTATGGCTACACCTTC.

This chain connects TRBV9 to TRBJ1-5; the D gene is possibly TRBD1 (5 bases). V was trimmed by 2 bases and J by 1 base, leaving 10 bases between them. This CDR3 is built from 15 residues. Germline V gene data show CDR1 as SGDLS and CDR2 as YYNGEE. CDR3 amino acids: CASSVGRESNQPQHF. The CDR3 bases are TGTGCCAGCAGCGTTGGCAGGGAAAGCAATCAGCCCCAGCATTTT.

This sequence joins TRBV20-1 and TRBJ2-7; D tentatively fits TRBD1 or TRBD2 (6 bases each). From germline, CDR1 is DFQATT and CDR2 SNEGSKA (reference sequence). This CDR3 region has 14 residues. Trimming cost V 6 bases and J 0 bases, with 15 bases left between them. The CDR3 loop reads CSARWGALSYEQYF. The CDR3 coding sequence is TGCAGTGCCAGATGGGGGGCCCTCTCCTACGAGCAGTACTTC.

This clonotype has only one observation. The J gene is TRBJ1-1, the V gene TRBV4-1, with D possibly matching TRBD1 (6 bases). The CDR3 is 15 amino acids. Germline values: CDR1 MGHRA, CDR2 YSYEKL. The V end was cut by 1 base, the J end by 1 base, with 10 bases between. CDR3 in DNA: TGCGCCAGCAGCCAAGTGACAGGAGAGAACACTGAAGCTTTCTTT. Translation gives CASSQVTGENTEAFF.

The J gene is TRBJ2-1, the V gene TRBV24-1, with 7 bases aligning to TRBD2. The germline V gene encodes CDR1 KGHDR and CDR2 SFDVKD. The junction had 6 bases not matched to a gene; V was cut back by 4 bases and J by 4 bases. This CDR3 region has 15 residues. The CDR3 DNA reads as TGTGCCACCAGTGACAGACTAGCCAGGTACAATGAGCAGTTCTTC. Amino acid sequence: CATSDRLARYNEQFF.

The rearrangement links TRBV6-2 or TRBV6-3 to TRBJ2-3; D tentatively reads TRBD1 or TRBD2 (5 bases each). This CDR3 comprises 14 residues. Trimming stripped 4 bases from V and 5 bases from J, with 13 bases between. Germline CDR1 reads MNHEY; CDR2 reads SVGEGT. CDR3: CASSSRGAGDTQYF. The CDR3 DNA reads TGTGCCAGCAGTTCTCGAGGGGCTGGAGATACGCAGTATTTT.

This clonotype was counted between two and nine times. The chain carries TRBV27 and TRBJ1-2; 8 positions agree with TRBD1. With V trimmed by 5 bases and J by 8 bases, 7 bases remained unmatched. Per the germline V gene, CDR1 is MNHEY and CDR2 is SMNVEV (reference sequence). The CDR3 totals 13 residues. Here the CDR3 reads CASSPFDRGGYTF. CDR3 nucleotide sequence: TGTGCCAGCAGTCCCTTTGACAGGGGCGGCTACACCTTC.

This clonotype showed up just a few times. The chain recombines TRBV20-1 with TRBJ2-7, with 10 bases lining up with TRBD2. The V gene end was trimmed by 3 bases and the J gene end by 4 bases; junction bases not matched to a gene: 9. Germline lookup yields CDR1 DFQATT and CDR2 SNEGSKA (reference sequence). The CDR3 has 15 amino acids. As DNA, the CDR3 is TGCAGTGCTAGCCAGACACCGGGACTAGCGTACGAGCAGTACTTC. Residues: CSASQTPGLAYEQYF.

This chain links TRBV7-6 with TRBJ2-7; D might be TRBD2 (6 bases). Germline V gene sequence: CDR1 SGHVS, CDR2 FNYEAQ. Trimming cost V 3 bases and J 6 bases, with 9 bases left between them. This CDR3 spans 12 amino acids. The CDR3 DNA reads TGTGCCAGCAGCTTTACGGGGGTCGAGCAGTACTTC. Residues: CASSFTGVEQYF. Looking up the rest from reference TRBV7-6 and TRBJ2-7 gives the full variable domain: GAGVSQSPRYKVTKRGQDVALRCDPISGHVSLYWYRQALGQGPEFLTYFNYEAQQDKSGLPNDRFSAERPEGSISTLTIQRTEQRDSAMYRCASSFTGVEQYFGPGTRLTVT.

This clonotype has only a few counts. This chain links TRBV27 with TRBJ1-2, with a weak D call TRBD1 (6 bases). Trimming took 5 bases from V and 4 from J, leaving 17 bases between them. This CDR3 has 15 residues. CDR1 is MNHEY, CDR2 SMNVEV, per germline (reference sequence). As DNA, the CDR3 is TGTGCCAGCAGTCCAACAGGGACGGCCCCCTATGGCTACACCTTC. Its protein is CASSPTGTAPYGYTF.

This clonotype was picked up one time. The chain recombines TRBV6-2 or TRBV6-3 with TRBJ1-1; 7 bases agree with TRBD1. The CDR3 sequence is 16 residues long. The V and J ends lost 4 bases and 1 base, in that order; junction bases with no gene match: 9. Germline V CDR1 and CDR2: MNHEY, SVGEGT. CDR3: CASSLTPQGTNTEAFF. CDR3 nucleotides: TGTGCCAGCAGTTTAACACCACAGGGGACGAACACTGAAGCTTTCTTT.

The chain links TRBV15 to TRBJ1-1; unclear D gene. CDR1 and CDR2 from the germline V gene are LNHNV and YYDKDF (reference sequence). This CDR3 region has 15 residues. Trimming stripped 0 bases from V and 0 bases from J, with 8 bases between. The CDR3 region is CATSRDMAVNTEAFF. CDR3 DNA sequence: TGTGCCACCAGCAGAGATATGGCAGTGAACACTGAAGCTTTCTTT.

This clonotype was counted only a few times. This chain joins TRBV5-1 and TRBJ1-1, with TRBD1 as a possible D gene (5 bases). Germline CDR1 reads SGHRS; CDR2 reads YFSETQ. The CDR3 loop spans 15 amino acids. V lost 7 bases and J 0 bases, leaving 16 bases between the germline ends. CDR3 DNA: TGCGCCAGCCGGGGGGTAGGGAACGTGAACACTGAAGCTTTCTTT. This gives the protein CASRGVGNVNTEAFF. Full variable domain (outside the CDR3, taken from reference TRBV5-1 and TRBJ1-1): KAGVTQTPRYLIKTRGQQVTLSCSPISGHRSVSWYQQTPGQGLQFLFEYFSETQRNKGNFPGRFSGRQFSNSRSEMNVSTLELGDSALYLCASRGVGNVNTEAFFGQGTRLTVV.

The chain employs TRBV20-1 and TRBJ1-6; 11 nucleotides agree with TRBD1. The CDR3 contains 15 residues. The V and J ends lost 1 base and 9 bases, in that order; junction bases with no gene match: 5. CDR1 and CDR2 from the germline V gene are DFQATT and SNEGSKA (reference sequence). The DNA for the CDR3 is TGCAGTGCTAGAGGGTTGGACAGGGGGCTTTCACCCCTCCACTTT. This codes for CSARGLDRGLSPLHF.